The 10 T cell receptor beta chains below all came from one sample that was sequenced in a study of T cell responses to AZD1222 COVID-19 vaccine. Here immunoSEQ multiplex PCR was the method, and the copy in TCRdb shows in-frame clones only, minus some. The repertoire has over 100,000 clones, about 89% of them found once; the top ten carry 6% to 8%. The sample in question was peripheral blood, obtained on day 0 of AZD1222 vaccination. These receptors were collected from an adult in good health.

The chain couples TRBV6-6 to TRBJ2-7, with D hard to call. The CDR3 spans 13 residues. Trimming shortened V by 1 base and J by 3 bases, and 7 bases separated the two germline ends. Germline loops: CDR1 MNHNY, CDR2 SVGAGI (reference sequence). The CDR3 protein is CASSYWSGYEQYF. DNA for the CDR3: TGTGCCAGCAGTTACTGGTCCGGCTACGAGCAGTACTTC.

V gene TRBV11-3 combines with J gene TRBJ1-1; a possible D gene is TRBD1 (5 bases). This CDR3 has 13 amino acids. Germline V gene data show CDR1 as SGHNT and CDR2 as YENEEA. Between the trimmed V and J ends, which lost 5 bases and 8 bases, there was a span of 15 bases. Here the CDR3 DNA reads TGTGCCAGCAGCCCCGGAGGCAGGGCGGAAGCTTTCTTT. Residues: CASSPGGRAEAFF.

The chain combines TRBV4-1 with TRBJ2-3; TRBD2 matches at 9 bases. J lost 5 bases, V lost 0 bases, and 9 bases had no gene match. Looked up from germline, CDR1 is MGHRA and CDR2 is YSYEKL. The CDR3 length is 17 residues. The CDR3 DNA reads TGCGCCAGCAGCCAAGATAGGGCGGGGGGGGCTCTAGATACGCAGTATTTT. Translated: CASSQDRAGGALDTQYF.

J is TRBJ2-7 and V is TRBV15; D gene uncertain. The germline CDR1 and CDR2 sequences are LNHNV and YYDKDF (reference sequence). The CDR3 sequence is 14 residues long. V lost 3 bases and J 2 bases, leaving 11 bases between the germline ends. The CDR3 protein is CATSRTTGPYEQYF. Written as DNA, the CDR3 is TGTGCCACCAGCAGGACGACTGGACCCTACGAGCAGTACTTC.

This chain uses TRBV2 with TRBJ1-4; no definite D call. This CDR3 is 15 amino acids long. Trimming removed 10 bases at V and 0 bases at J, with 15 bases between. Germline CDR1 is SNHLY and CDR2 is FYNNEI. The CDR3 nucleotides read TGTGCCACAACCCGGGCCGTTGCAACTAATGAAAAACTGTTTTTT. Amino acid sequence: CATTRAVATNEKLFF. Based on the CDR3 plus reference TRBV2 and TRBJ1-4, the full variable domain is EPEVTQTPSHQVTQMGQEVILRCVPISNHLYFYWYRQILGQKVEFLVSFYNNEISEKSEIFDDQFSVERPDGSNFTLKIRSTKLEDSAMYFCATTRAVATNEKLFFGSGTQLSVL.

This clone appeared a single time. V is TRBV19 and J is TRBJ1-5, with TRBD1 identical over 12 bases. CDR1 is LNHDA, CDR2 SQIVND, per germline (reference sequence). The CDR3 sequence is 17 residues long. V was clipped by 7 bases and J by 0 bases; unmatched bases: 7. The chain's CDR3 is CASTGTGGPYSNQPQHF. In DNA form, the CDR3 reads TGTGCCAGTACCGGGACAGGGGGCCCCTATAGCAATCAGCCCCAGCATTTT.

This sequence joins TRBV30 and TRBJ1-1; no clear D. CDR3 size: 13 residues. V lost 5 bases and J 1 base, leaving 11 bases between the germline ends. Per the germline V gene, CDR1 is GTSNPN and CDR2 is SVGIG (reference sequence). Here the CDR3 DNA reads TGTGCCTGGGTTGGGCAGGAGAACACTGAAGCTTTCTTT. This sequence encodes CAWVGQENTEAFF.

This clone was observed once. V is TRBV10-3 and J is TRBJ2-1; D is possibly TRBD1 (5 bases). Trimming took off 11 bases at V and 6 bases at J, with 11 bases between the two ends. Germline CDR1 reads ENHRY; CDR2 reads SYGVKD. The CDR3 sequence is 11 residues long. DNA of the CDR3: TGTGCCTCTACAAGGGGCAATGAGCAGTTCTTC. Encoded protein: CASTRGNEQFF.

This sequence joins TRBV3-1 (or the pseudogene TRBV3-2) and TRBJ2-3; D remains unclear. The CDR3 loop spans 14 amino acids. The V and J ends lost 0 bases and 2 bases respectively, with 6 bases between them. Germline lookup yields CDR1 LGHDT and CDR2 YNNKEL (reference sequence). The CDR3 is CASSQDPYTDTQYF. CDR3 in DNA: TGTGCCAGCAGCCAAGACCCCTACACAGATACGCAGTATTTT.

V usage is TRBV5-4 and J usage is TRBJ2-3, with TRBD2 identical over 8 bases. V lost 1 base to trimming and J lost 1 base; unmatched junction nucleotides: 5. The CDR3 runs 16 residues. Germline assignment: CDR1 SGHNT and CDR2 YYREEE (reference sequence). The CDR3 protein is CASSLSGGLGTDTQYF. The CDR3 DNA reads as TGTGCCAGCAGCTTGAGCGGGGGCTTAGGCACAGATACGCAGTATTTT.